The rows below give T cell receptor beta chains drawn from one sample of a study of spatial heterogeneity in lung cancer. Each CDR3 protein gets one entry after TCRdb re-called the 5' RACE reads with MiXCR. The data show roughly 3,000 distinct CDR3 sequences, with about 15% seen just once and 10% held by the top ten. Source: lung tumor tissue, taken at surgery. The receptors originated from a male donor with early-stage non-small cell lung cancer. Both conserved end residues are part of each CDR3. The order of the fields is D gene, J gene, clone size, V gene, CDR3 DNA, CDR3 protein. D genes are given only for firm matches. Size tells how often a clone was seen (once, few, many) or the class of an expanded clone, and some rows leave it out.

TRBD1 TRBJ2-4 medium-sized TRBV28 TGTGCCAGCAGTACTCCCGGGACAGGGGGCGGCAAAAACATTCAGTACTTC CASSTPGTGGGKNIQYF
- TRBJ2-7 medium-sized TRBV5-6 TGTGCCAGCAGCTGGAGCGGGTCCTACGAGCAGTACTTC CASSWSGSYEQYF
- TRBJ2-2 - TRBV6-2/TRBV6-3 TGTGCCAGCAGTCTCGAAGGAGACACCGGGGAGCTGTTTTTT CASSLEGDTGELFF
- TRBJ1-1 medium-sized TRBV28 TGTGCCAGCCGGGGGGCGAGGACTGAAGCTTTCTTT CASRGARTEAFF
- TRBJ2-3 - TRBV7-2 TGTGCCAGCAGCACACAGGGTAGTCGCACAGATACGCAGTATTTT CASSTQGSRTDTQYF
TRBD2 TRBJ2-5 - TRBV5-1 TGCGCCAGCAGCTTGGAAGGGACTAGCGGGACCACCCAGTACTTC CASSLEGTSGTTQYF
- TRBJ2-3 - TRBV9 TGTGCCAGCAGCGTTGAAAGAAGTAGCACAGATACGCAGTATTTT CASSVERSSTDTQYF
- TRBJ2-5 few TRBV9 TGTGCCAGCAGCCCTAATACAGGGTTATGGGAGACCCAGTACTTC CASSPNTGLWETQYF
- TRBJ2-2 large TRBV9 TGTGCCAGCAGCCCCCGCTCGGCCGGGGAGCTGTTTTTT CASSPRSAGELFF
- TRBJ2-1 - TRBV4-3 TGCGCCAGCAGCCAAGTCCTTTCGGGAGTCTTACGCAATGAGCAGTTCTTC CASSQVLSGVLRNEQFF
TRBD2 TRBJ2-2 medium-sized TRBV20-1 TGCAGTGCTAGAGGGGGCCCCGTGCAGCGGGAGGCCCCGGGATTCGGGGAGCTGTTTTTT CSARGGPVQREAPGFGELFF
- TRBJ2-7 medium-sized TRBV5-4 TGTGCCAGCAGCCCTTTGGGGACCTACGAGCAGTACTTC CASSPLGTYEQYF
- TRBJ1-1 medium-sized TRBV14 TGTGCCAGCAGCCAAGGGGGCTTCTCTGAAGCTTTCTTT CASSQGGFSEAFF
TRBD2 TRBJ2-3 medium-sized TRBV28 TGTGCCAGCAGCGAACTTGGGACTAGCGGGACCACAGATACGCAGTATTTT CASSELGTSGTTDTQYF
TRBD1 TRBJ2-5 medium-sized TRBV5-1 TGCGCCAGTAGCCCTGGGACAGGGGGGACGGCCCAGTACTTC CASSPGTGGTAQYF
TRBD1 TRBJ1-2 medium-sized TRBV29-1 TGCAGCGTTGAAGTATGGGGCCAGGGGGCAGGCTACACCTTC CSVEVWGQGAGYTF
- TRBJ1-4 medium-sized TRBV20-1 TGCAGTGCTACCCAGGACTCAACTAATGAAAAACTGTTTTTT CSATQDSTNEKLFF
- TRBJ2-1 many TRBV30 TGTGCCTGGAGTTTGTCAAGCGGGTACAATGAGCAGTTCTTC CAWSLSSGYNEQFF
- TRBJ2-7 large TRBV10-3 TGTGCCATCAGTGACCCCCGGTTGCTCTCCTACGAGCAGTACTTC CAISDPRLLSYEQYF
TRBD2 TRBJ2-2 many TRBV24-1 TGTGCCACCAGTGACCCATCTACGACTAGCGGGGCGGTCGCCGGGGAGCTGTTTTTT CATSDPSTTSGAVAGELFF
- TRBJ2-3 medium-sized TRBV7-8 TGTGCCAGCAGCTCCTACACAGATACGCAGTATTTT CASSSYTDTQYF
- TRBJ2-4 medium-sized TRBV24-1 TGTGCCACCAGTGATTCTATAAGGGATGAAAACATTCAGTACTTC CATSDSIRDENIQYF
TRBD1 TRBJ1-6 medium-sized TRBV6-5 TGTGCCAGCAGCCCACAGGGGGCAAAATCACCCCTCCACTTT CASSPQGAKSPLHF
- TRBJ2-1 few TRBV2 TGTGCCAGCAGTTTCGGCCTTGGGGGTGAGCAGTTCTTC CASSFGLGGEQFF
TRBD2 TRBJ2-3 many TRBV7-2 TGTGCCAGCAGCTTACGGCGGGAGTCCATCGGGGATACGCAGTATTTT CASSLRRESIGDTQYF
- TRBJ1-2 - TRBV28 TGTGCCAGCAGTTTAGGAGCTACCAGGGGTTATGGCTACACCTTC CASSLGATRGYGYTF
- TRBJ2-2 medium-sized TRBV3-1 TGTGCCAGCAGCCGGACCCAAAACACCGGGGAGCTGTTTTTT CASSRTQNTGELFF
- TRBJ2-7 - TRBV2 TGTGCCAGCAGTGAAGGCTTTGGCGGGGACGAGCAGTACTTC CASSEGFGGDEQYF
- TRBJ2-1 medium-sized TRBV5-4 TGTGCCACCCGACTCGGAAATGAGCAGTTCTTC CATRLGNEQFF
TRBD1 TRBJ2-7 medium-sized TRBV3-1 TGTGCCAGCAGCCTGGACAGGGACGACGAGCAGTACTTC CASSLDRDDEQYF
- TRBJ2-7 - TRBV10-3 TGTGCCATCAGTGATGAAAAGGAGGACTACGAGCAGTACTTC CAISDEKEDYEQYF
TRBD2 TRBJ2-7 large TRBV7-2 TGTGCCAGCAGCTTAGAGGGTAGCGGGAGAAGGTACGAGCAGTACTTC CASSLEGSGRRYEQYF
TRBD1 TRBJ2-5 many TRBV29-1 TGCAGCGGGTGGACAGGGGCCCCAGAGACCCAGTACTTC CSGWTGAPETQYF
TRBD2 TRBJ2-2 medium-sized TRBV3-1 TGTGCCAGCAGCCAAGGGGTCGGCGGGAGAGCCGGGGAGCTGTTTTTT CASSQGVGGRAGELFF
- TRBJ1-2 - TRBV7-8 TGTGCCAGCACCCCATTGGAGGGCTACACCTTC CASTPLEGYTF
TRBD2 TRBJ2-3 - TRBV18 TGTGCCAGCCGTACGGCCGGGACGGGAGGCAGCACAGATACGCAGTATTTT CASRTAGTGGSTDTQYF
- TRBJ2-6 - TRBV20-1 TGCAGTGCTAGAAGAGCTGGGGCCAACGTCCTGACTTTC CSARRAGANVLTF
- TRBJ1-1 many TRBV6-2/TRBV6-3 TGTGCCACCGGGTTGGGCACTGAAGCTTTCTTT CATGLGTEAFF
TRBD1 TRBJ1-2 - TRBV28 TGTGCCAGCAGGGCGGGACAGGGAAGTAGCTACACCTTC CASRAGQGSSYTF
- TRBJ2-5 medium-sized TRBV20-1 TGCAGTGCCTCCACCCCCCCGCGAGAGACCCAGTACTTC CSASTPPRETQYF
- TRBJ2-5 medium-sized TRBV30 TGTGCCTGGAGCTTTAAGAGAGAGACCCAGTACTTC CAWSFKRETQYF
- TRBJ1-2 - TRBV28 TGTGCCAGCAACAACAGGAGGGCTAACTATGGCTACACCTTC CASNNRRANYGYTF
- TRBJ1-1 medium-sized TRBV28 TGTGCCAGCAGTTTCTCGGTGAACACTGAAGCTTTCTTT CASSFSVNTEAFF
TRBD2 TRBJ2-3 medium-sized TRBV2 TGTGCCAGCAGTGATAAGATAGCGGGAGGGAGGACGCAGTATTTT CASSDKIAGGRTQYF
- TRBJ2-1 - TRBV7-2 TGTGCCAGCAGCTCCGGACGGATCCCCTACAATGAGCAGTTCTTC CASSSGRIPYNEQFF
- TRBJ2-7 many TRBV5-1 TGCGCCAGCAGCTTGGTGACAGAACCCTACGAGCAGTACTTC CASSLVTEPYEQYF
TRBD2 TRBJ2-7 many TRBV27 TGTGCCAGCAGCCCTGGGACTAGCGGACGGGAGCAGTACTTC CASSPGTSGREQYF
- TRBJ2-3 - TRBV5-4 TGTGCCAGCAGCTTGGACAGCTACACAGATACGCAGTATTTT CASSLDSYTDTQYF
- TRBJ2-5 medium-sized TRBV5-1 TGCGCCAGCAGCTCCTCCTTACGGTACCAAGAGACCCAGTACTTC CASSSSLRYQETQYF
TRBD2 TRBJ2-7 many TRBV5-4 TGTGCCAGCAGCCCCGGGGCTAGCGGCTACGAGCAGTACTTC CASSPGASGYEQYF
- TRBJ2-3 many TRBV28 TGTGCCAGCAGTTTCGGCAGCACAGATACGCAGTATTTT CASSFGSTDTQYF
TRBD2 TRBJ2-1 medium-sized TRBV6-5 TGTGCCTCAAAGAGGCTAGCGGGAGGGAACTCCTACAATGAGCAGTTCTTC CASKRLAGGNSYNEQFF
- TRBJ2-1 many TRBV6-2/TRBV6-3 TGTGCCAGCAGTTACGCGAGGAATGAGCAGTTCTTC CASSYARNEQFF